This T cell receptor beta chain emerged from a study of blood T cells in healthy people across ages. As for the study in general: With template switching, about one barcoded beta molecule was captured per two T cells.

A J-beta primer mix and a sample-barcoded 5' primer were used in a second PCR of about 6 to 12 cycles. Tagging of each cDNA molecule was performed by a template-switch adaptor with 12 random nucleotides. The yield of each sample was at least 2.5 million CDR3-containing paired-end reads. TCRdb fed the 5' RACE reads into MiXCR, producing one record per CDR3 protein. This table holds 1.5 million to 2 million distinct CDR3 sequences, about 31% found once. This clonotype was seen only a few times. Its antigen is as yet unknown. The study, taken as a whole, reports: The long-lived group displayed more naive CD4+ cells, plus higher diversity, than the aged donors did.

The sequence was collected from a woman between 25 and 40 years old in good health. What was sequenced was blood.

The CDR3 coding sequence is TGTGCCAGCAGTTGGACTAGAGTAGGTGGAGATACGCAGTATTTT. Encoded protein: CASSWTRVGGDTQYF. The chain recombines TRBV6-2 or TRBV6-3 with TRBJ2-3, with 7 bases fitting TRBD2. Germline loops: CDR1 MNHEY, CDR2 SVGEGT. The CDR3 runs to 15 residues. Unmatched junction bases numbered 9, after V lost 4 bases and J lost 5 bases.